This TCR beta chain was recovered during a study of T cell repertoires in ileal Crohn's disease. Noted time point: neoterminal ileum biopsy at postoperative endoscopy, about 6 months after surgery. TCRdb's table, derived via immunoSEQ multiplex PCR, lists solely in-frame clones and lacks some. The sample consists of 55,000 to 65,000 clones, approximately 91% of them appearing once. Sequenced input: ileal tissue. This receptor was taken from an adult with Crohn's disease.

CDR3 loop: CASSAHRGGYTF. CDR3 nucleotide sequence: TGTGCCAGCAGCGCCCACAGGGGCGGCTACACCTTC. The chain carries TRBV9 and TRBJ1-2; 7 positions match TRBD1. This CDR3 has 12 residues. The trim removed 3 bases at V and 8 bases at J, leaving 4 bases unmatched. CDR1 and CDR2 (germline): SGDLS, YYNGEE. Full variable domain (rest looked up from reference TRBV9 and TRBJ1-2): DSGVTQTPKHLITATGQRVTLRCSPRSGDLSVYWYQQSLDQGLQFLIQYYNGEERAKGNILERFSAQQFPDLHSELNLSSLELGDSALYFCASSAHRGGYTFGSGTRLTVV.